The 10 T cell receptor beta chains reported below all come from one sample, sequenced in a study of human T cells and chemical hapten exposure. TCRdb ran MiXCR on the RACE reads and lists one entry per CDR3 protein. The data hold some 250,000 distinct CDR3 sequences, with roughly 7.7% observed a single time. Documented time point: pre-sensitization, week 0. Specified treatment: therapeutic diphenylcyclopropenone sensitization with weekly scalp DPC. The sequenced sample was whole blood, obtained in connection with sensitization to the hapten diphenylcyclopropenone (DPC). Every receptor here comes from a young man with alopecia areata. Some clones in this sample may be carry-over from other donors' samples.

The gene calls are TRBV7-9 and TRBJ2-1; 10 bases map to TRBD2. The CDR3 is 14 amino acids. In germline, CDR1 is SEHNR, CDR2 FQNEAQ (reference sequence). Trimming removed 5 bases from V and 6 bases from J; junction bases left unmatched: 4. DNA of the CDR3: TGTGCCAGCAGCCCATGGACTAGCGGCAATGAGCAGTTCTTC. As protein: CASSPWTSGNEQFF.

Ten or more counts support this clonotype. The rearrangement joins TRBV5-6 to TRBJ2-1; 9 nucleotides align to TRBD1. This CDR3 has 16 residues. Germline CDR1 and CDR2: SGHDT and YYEEEE. Losses at the gene ends were 2 bases for V and 8 bases for J; bases not matched to a gene: 11. CDR3 amino acids: CASSLYPGQGRDEQFF. For the CDR3, the DNA is TGTGCCAGCAGCTTATACCCGGGACAGGGAAGGGATGAGCAGTTCTTC.

This clonotype was observed many times. The chain carries TRBV11-1 and TRBJ2-5; a possible D gene is TRBD1 (6 bases). Germline-derived CDR1 and CDR2 are SGHAT and FQDESV (reference sequence). V dropped 4 bases and J dropped 1 base, with 13 bases sitting between them. This CDR3 has 15 amino acids. The CDR3 DNA follows: TGTGCCAGCAGCTACTTTCACAGGGTCCAAGAGACCCAGTACTTC. Translation gives CASSYFHRVQETQYF.

This clonotype has just a few counts. The chain combines TRBV7-9 with TRBJ2-5; 7 bases match TRBD1. The V and J ends lost 3 bases and 4 bases, in that order; junction bases with no gene match: 5. The CDR3 length is 14 residues. The germline CDR1 and CDR2 sequences are SEHNR and FQNEAQ (reference sequence). This chain's CDR3 is CASSLGQRGETQYF. In DNA form, the CDR3 reads TGTGCCAGCAGCTTGGGACAGCGAGGAGAGACCCAGTACTTC.

The table lists this clonotype with a few counts. V usage is TRBV7-2 and J usage is TRBJ1-5; D unresolved. The CDR3 contains 14 residues. Trimming shortened V by 2 bases and J by 3 bases, and 8 bases separated the two germline ends. Germline V lookup: CDR1 SGHTA, CDR2 FQGNSA. The CDR3 loop reads CASSLRRDNQPQHF. Written as DNA, the CDR3 is TGTGCCAGCAGCTTACGGAGGGACAATCAGCCCCAGCATTTT. The complete variable domain, with remaining parts taken from reference TRBV7-2 and TRBJ1-5, reads GAGVSQSPSNKVTEKGKDVELRCDPISGHTALYWYRQSLGQGLEFLIYFQGNSAPDKSGLPSDRFSAERTGGSVSTLTIQRTQQEDSAVYLCASSLRRDNQPQHFGDGTRLSIL.

This chain links TRBV24-1 with TRBJ2-1; D may be TRBD2 (5 bases). The CDR3 totals 13 residues. The germline V and J ends were trimmed by 3 bases and 10 bases, with 12 bases remaining between them. Germline CDR1 KGHDR, CDR2 SFDVKD. CDR3 DNA: TGTGCCACCAGTGATCCGGGGATTTACGAGCAGTTCTTC. Its protein product is CATSDPGIYEQFF.

This clonotype was observed a handful of times. The genes are TRBV27 and TRBJ2-3; TRBD1 matches at 9 bases. The V segment lost 2 bases and the J segment 4 bases; nucleotides outside the gene matches: 10. CDR3 length equals 17 residues. Germline CDR1 reads MNHEY; CDR2 reads SMNVEV (reference sequence). CDR3 in DNA: TGTGCCAGCAGTTTACTCCGGAGGACAGGGGAGGCAGATACGCAGTATTTT. Its translation is CASSLLRRTGEADTQYF.

This clonotype was counted a few times. The chain combines TRBV2 with TRBJ2-3; possible D gene TRBD1, 5 bases. Trimming removed 4 bases from V and 0 bases from J, with 11 bases in between. This CDR3 contains 15 residues. Germline lookup yields CDR1 SNHLY and CDR2 FYNNEI. DNA for the CDR3: TGTGCCAGCAGTGTTGACAGAGTTAGCACAGATACGCAGTATTTT. Protein product: CASSVDRVSTDTQYF.

In this sample, this clonotype turned up a few times. The rearrangement joins TRBV20-1 to TRBJ1-2; 7 bases fit TRBD1. Germline CDR1 reads DFQATT; CDR2 reads SNEGSKA (reference sequence). V was pared by 6 bases and J by 2 bases, with 6 bases of the junction left unmatched. This CDR3 is built from 13 residues. CDR3 loop: CSAPRGGNYGYTF. The CDR3 nucleotides are TGCAGTGCCCCCAGGGGGGGGAACTATGGCTACACCTTC.

This chain uses TRBV7-2 with TRBJ1-5; weak D call: TRBD1 (5 bases). Germline V CDR1 and CDR2: SGHTA, FQGNSA. The CDR3 is 17 residues long. V lost 1 base and J 1 base, leaving 14 bases between the germline ends. Here the CDR3 DNA reads TGTGCCAGCAGCTTAGGTCAGGGTTTATCCAGCAATCAGCCCCAGCATTTT. This sequence encodes CASSLGQGLSSNQPQHF.